This T cell receptor (beta chain) originates from a study of circulating and synovial CD4+ cells in juvenile arthritis. Assay: immunoSEQ multiplex PCR; the TCRdb copy retains only in-frame clones and omits some. Among some 35,000 clones listed, about 94% were seen once. Sequenced sample: CD4+ T cells from blood. The TCR comes from a human donor with juvenile idiopathic arthritis.

The CDR3 DNA sequence: TGTGCCAGCAGCCAGGACAGGGACACCGGGGAGCTGTTTTTT. Amino acids: CASSQDRDTGELFF. This rearrangement joins TRBV7-2 to TRBJ2-2, with 8 bases aligning to TRBD1. V shed 5 bases, J shed 3 bases, and the junction held 2 bases outside the gene matches. CDR1 and CDR2 from the germline V gene are SGHTA and FQGNSA. This CDR3 has 14 amino acids.